This entry lists 18 T cell receptor beta chains sequenced from one sample in a study of metastatic and nonmetastatic thyroid tumors. No treatment had been given to any patient before thyroid surgery. TCRdb reanalyzed the PCR reads with MiXCR. The sample lists 8,500 to 10,000 clones, under 30% seen once, with around 20% in the top ten. Material for sequencing was tumor tissue. These receptors originate from a female donor with papillary thyroid cancer or a benign thyroid nodule (not recorded which). Some clones in this sample may be carry-over from other donors' samples.

The chain links TRBV3-1 to TRBJ1-4; no definite D call. V shed 5 bases and J shed 6 bases, with 10 bases lying between them. Germline assignment: CDR1 LGHDT and CDR2 YNNKEL (reference sequence). The CDR3 covers 13 residues. The CDR3 DNA is TGTGCCAGCAGCTTCCCAGGTCATGAAAAACTGTTTTTT. It is translated as CASSFPGHEKLFF.

This clone is categorized as medium-sized. This CDR3 is also generated by other DNA sequences in the sample. The gene calls are TRBV20-1 and TRBJ1-5; TRBD1 is a possible D gene (5 bases). The CDR3 covers 14 residues. The germline gives CDR1 DFQATT, CDR2 SNEGSKA (reference sequence). Deletions cut 6 bases from V and 4 bases from J, with 16 bases between. The CDR3 DNA follows: TGCAGTGCCACGATACAGACAGCGAATCAGCCCCAGCATTTT. It yields the protein CSATIQTANQPQHF.

In its sample, this clone ranks as medium-sized. The chain links TRBV19 to TRBJ1-5, with D unclear. V shed 11 bases and J shed 0 bases, with 14 bases lying between them. Germline CDR1 reads LNHDA; CDR2 reads SQIVND (reference sequence). The CDR3 length is 14 residues. The CDR3 region is CASTQQSSNQPQHF. CDR3 DNA sequence: TGTGCCTCAACCCAGCAGAGTAGCAATCAGCCCCAGCATTTT.

A few counts support this clone. It may be a read error: a sequence one base away is much more abundant. The conserved final phenylalanine or tryptophan is absent from the CDR3, which likely points to a read error. The V gene is TRBV5-6, the J gene TRBJ2-3, with no clear D. Germline CDR1 is SGHDT and CDR2 is YYEEEE. CDR3 length equals 15 residues. V shed 6 bases and J shed 2 bases, with 16 bases lying between them. Written as DNA, the CDR3 is TGTGCCAGCAACCCGGGCCGTAGTTTCACAGATACGCAGTATTCT. Translating it yields CASNPGRSFTDTQYS.

The chain links TRBV20-1 to TRBJ1-2, with 8 bases matching TRBD1. Germline V gives CDR1 DFQATT, CDR2 SNEGSKA (reference sequence). Trimming cost V 6 bases and J 8 bases; bases outside gene matches: 14. This CDR3 is 14 amino acids long. CDR3 region: CSATRETGARGYTF. As DNA, the CDR3 is TGCAGTGCCACACGGGAGACAGGGGCGCGCGGCTACACCTTC.

The chain carries TRBV20-1 and TRBJ2-1; 7 nucleotides agree with TRBD2. This CDR3 has 16 amino acids. The V and J ends lost 3 bases and 9 bases, in that order; junction bases with no gene match: 17. Germline V gene data show CDR1 as DFQATT and CDR2 as SNEGSKA (reference sequence). The CDR3 nucleotides are TGCAGTGCTAGGCCTCGGAGGGACTACCTTTTGGGTGAGCAGTTCTTC. Its protein product is CSARPRRDYLLGEQFF.

The chain is built from TRBV3-1 and TRBJ2-6; no clear D gene. The germline V gene has CDR1 LGHDT and CDR2 YNNKEL (reference sequence). The CDR3 loop spans 17 amino acids. The ends were cut back, 2 bases at V and 1 base at J, with 12 bases in the middle. The CDR3 protein is CASSQFHTGSGANVLTF. The CDR3 DNA reads TGTGCCAGCAGCCAATTTCACACGGGTTCTGGGGCCAACGTCCTGACTTTC.

This clone is termed medium-sized. The rearrangement joins TRBV7-2 to TRBJ2-1; D unclear. The CDR3 has 13 residues. Germline assignment: CDR1 SGHTA and CDR2 FQGNSA. Trimming stripped 5 bases from V and 7 bases from J, with 12 bases between. CDR3 in amino acids: CASSRQKGNEQFF. The CDR3 DNA reads as TGTGCCAGCAGCCGCCAAAAGGGTAATGAGCAGTTCTTC.

The J gene is TRBJ2-7, the V gene TRBV20-1; 8 bases are shared with TRBD2. CDR1 is DFQATT, CDR2 SNEGSKA, per germline (reference sequence). CDR3 length: 14 residues. V dropped 4 bases and J dropped 3; count of bases not matched to a gene: 8. The CDR3 loop is CSAIAGYRIYEQYF. The CDR3 DNA follows: TGCAGTGCTATAGCGGGATACAGGATCTACGAGCAGTACTTC.

The chain recombines TRBV2 with TRBJ2-2, with TRBD1 matching 8 bases. The germline gives CDR1 SNHLY, CDR2 FYNNEI. Losses at the gene ends were 6 bases for V and 0 bases for J; bases not matched to a gene: 9. The CDR3 covers 17 residues. The CDR3 loop reads CASSRFGTGSNTGELFF. CDR3 nucleotide sequence: TGTGCCAGCAGCCGATTTGGGACAGGTTCGAACACCGGGGAGCTGTTTTTT.

The CDR3 sequence: CASSGQLADLTDTQYF. CDR3 in DNA: TGTGCCAGCAGTGGGCAACTAGCTGACCTCACAGATACGCAGTATTTT. The chain is built from TRBV6-1 and TRBJ2-3, with a weak D call TRBD2 (6 bases). CDR3 size: 16 residues. The germline V and J ends were trimmed by 4 bases and 2 bases, with 16 bases remaining between them. Germline V CDR1 and CDR2: MNHNS, SASEGT.

The rearrangement links TRBV19 to TRBJ2-2, with a weak D call TRBD1 (5 bases). The V gene's germline CDR1 is LNHDA and CDR2 SQIVND (reference sequence). This CDR3 contains 16 residues. V was cut by 6 bases and J by 5 bases, with 19 bases left in between. Written as DNA, the CDR3 is TGTGCCAGTAGCCAGGGCAGGGTCGCGCGGACCGGGGAGCTGTTTTTT. Its translation is CASSQGRVARTGELFF. Full variable domain (missing parts from reference TRBV19 and TRBJ2-2): DGGITQSPKYLFRKEGQNVTLSCEQNLNHDAMYWYRQDPGQGLRLIYYSQIVNDFQKGDIAEGYSVSREKKESFPLTVTSAQKNPTAFYLCASSQGRVARTGELFFGEGSRLTVL.

The chain links TRBV4-2 to TRBJ1-2; TRBD1 is a possible D gene (5 bases). The CDR3 covers 17 residues. Germline lookup yields CDR1 LGHNA and CDR2 YNFKEQ. V lost 4 bases, J lost 8 bases, and 26 bases lay in between. The CDR3 reads CASSPRDPFVLGLGYTF. The CDR3 nucleotides read TGTGCCAGCAGCCCCCGGGACCCCTTTGTATTGGGGCTGGGCTACACCTTC.

This sequence joins TRBV3-1 and TRBJ1-1; no clear D. Germline V CDR1 and CDR2: LGHDT, YNNKEL (reference sequence). The CDR3 is 12 amino acids. The V end lost 1 base, the J end lost 10 bases, and 10 bases lay between the germline ends. CDR3 in amino acids: CASSQAGRGAFF. CDR3 bases: TGTGCCAGCAGCCAAGCCGGACGGGGAGCTTTCTTT.

The V gene is TRBV6-6, the J gene TRBJ2-3; TRBD1 matches at 8 bases. J was trimmed by 2 bases and V by 2 bases; bases with no gene match: 3. This CDR3 spans 15 amino acids. Germline CDR1 and CDR2: MNHNY and SVGAGI (reference sequence). This CDR3 is CASSYRDRSTDTQYF. CDR3 nucleotide sequence: TGTGCCAGCAGTTACAGGGACAGGTCCACAGATACGCAGTATTTT.

This rearrangement joins TRBV7-8 to TRBJ1-2; D ambiguous. CDR1 is SGHVS and CDR2 is FQNEAQ in the germline V gene. With 10 bases removed from V and 1 base from J, the gap between germline ends came to 13 bases. The CDR3 contains 13 residues. The CDR3 region is CATRGRVNYGYTF. In DNA, the CDR3 is TGTGCCACCAGAGGGAGGGTTAACTATGGCTACACCTTC.

This clone was recorded at least ten times. J is TRBJ2-1 and V is TRBV4-1, with 12 bases aligning to TRBD2. V lost 8 bases to trimming and J lost 8 bases; unmatched junction nucleotides: 7. The length of the CDR3 is 14 residues. Germline lookup yields CDR1 MGHRA and CDR2 YSYEKL. The CDR3: CASGRLAGDYEQFF. Here the CDR3 DNA reads TGCGCCAGCGGCCGACTAGCGGGAGACTATGAGCAGTTCTTC.

In its sample, this clone was seen many times. For the CDR3, the DNA is TGCGCCAGCAGCTCTACTAGCGGGAGAATGAATGAGCAGTTCTTC. This gives the protein CASSSTSGRMNEQFF. The chain couples TRBV5-1 to TRBJ2-1; TRBD2 agrees at 11 bases. After removal of 3 bases from V and 7 bases from J, the junction contained 6 bases not matched to a gene. Germline-derived CDR1 and CDR2 are SGHRS and YFSETQ. This CDR3 spans 15 amino acids.